Below, 31 T cell receptor beta chains from the same sample are listed, as sequenced in a study of blood T cell repertoires in COVID-19. The repertoire was sequenced with immunoSEQ multiplex PCR; TCRdb's copy has only in-frame clones and lacks some. Of 130,000 to 150,000 clones in the sample, more than 70% were seen once. The sample taken for sequencing was peripheral blood. The receptors shown here come from a man aged 55-75 years with active or convalescent COVID-19.

The chain combines TRBV18 with TRBJ1-2; possible D gene TRBD1, 6 bases. The CDR3 contains 16 residues. Looked up from germline, CDR1 is KGHSH and CDR2 is LQKENI. Trimming pared 6 bases from V and 6 bases from J, leaving 23 bases between. The CDR3 DNA reads as TGTGCCAGCTCCTCTGGTTTCAGGGGCCCAAAGGATGGCTACACCTTC. Translated, it gives CASSSGFRGPKDGYTF.

V usage is TRBV5-1 and J usage is TRBJ2-6, with unresolved D. The CDR3 extends over 16 amino acids. V was shortened by 0 bases and J by 0 bases, with 7 bases between the two germline ends. CDR1 is SGHRS, CDR2 YFSETQ, per germline. As DNA, the CDR3 is TGCGCCAGCAGCTTGGGATCGAGCTCTGGGGCCAACGTCCTGACTTTC. Translation gives CASSLGSSSGANVLTF.

The V call is TRBV7-3, the J call TRBJ2-3; 9 nucleotides agree with TRBD1. Unmatched junction bases numbered 5, after V lost 5 bases and J lost 5 bases. The CDR3 extends over 14 amino acids. CDR1 and CDR2 (germline): SGHTA, FQGTGA. The CDR3 is CASSQGQGLDTQYF. The CDR3 nucleotides are TGTGCCAGCAGCCAGGGACAGGGTTTAGATACGCAGTATTTT.

Notes on this clone: The same CDR3 can be traced to other DNA sequences in this sample. The chain employs TRBV7-2 and TRBJ1-5; D might be TRBD1 (5 bases). The V end was cut by 5 bases, the J end by 2 bases, with 10 bases between. CDR3 length equals 14 residues. In germline, CDR1 is SGHTA, CDR2 FQGNSA. The CDR3 sequence: CASSPDSRNQPQHF. In nucleotides, the CDR3 is TGTGCCAGCAGCCCAGACAGCCGCAATCAGCCCCAGCATTTT.

The chain is built from TRBV28 and TRBJ2-7; 10 bases are a match to TRBD2. J gave up 7 bases and V 3 bases, and 9 bases lay outside the gene matches. The CDR3 consists of 15 residues. Looked up from germline, CDR1 is MDHEN and CDR2 is SYDVKM. Here the CDR3 DNA reads TGTGCCAGCAGTTTTGCGTCTAGCGGGAGCATTGAGCAGTACTTC. This translates into CASSFASSGSIEQYF.

The V gene is TRBV18, the J gene TRBJ1-5; tentative D call: TRBD1 (5 bases). The V and J ends lost 1 base and 7 bases respectively, with 11 bases between them. Germline CDR1 reads KGHSH; CDR2 reads LQKENI. The CDR3 extends over 14 amino acids. The CDR3 is CASSPRVRVQPQHF. As DNA, the CDR3 is TGTGCCAGCTCACCACGGGTCAGGGTCCAGCCCCAGCATTTT.

This rearrangement joins TRBV19 to TRBJ2-1, with D perhaps TRBD2 (5 bases). The CDR3 contains 15 residues. Looked up from germline, CDR1 is LNHDA and CDR2 is SQIVND (reference sequence). Trimming removed 3 bases at V and 4 bases at J, with 13 bases between. Here the CDR3 DNA reads TGTGCCAGTAGTATTTCCCTAGCAGATTACAATGAGCAGTTCTTC. Protein sequence: CASSISLADYNEQFF.

The V call is TRBV6-5, the J call TRBJ2-3, with TRBD2 identical over 8 bases. CDR1 is MNHEY and CDR2 is SVGAGI in the germline V gene. With 5 bases clipped from V and 4 bases from J, the junction kept 8 bases outside the gene matches. This CDR3 has 15 residues. The DNA of the CDR3 is TGTGCCAGCAGTCAGGGACTAGGTGGAGCAGATACGCAGTATTTT. Translation: CASSQGLGGADTQYF.

The chain is built from TRBV5-1 and TRBJ2-3; 10 positions match TRBD2. The junction had 9 bases not matched to a gene; V was cut back by 2 bases and J by 0 bases. Per the germline V gene, CDR1 is SGHRS and CDR2 is YFSETQ. The CDR3 totals 18 residues. The CDR3 bases are TGCGCCAGCAGCTTCACTAGCGGGATACGTGGAAGCACAGATACGCAGTATTTT. Encoded protein: CASSFTSGIRGSTDTQYF.

The J gene is TRBJ2-7, the V gene TRBV11-2; the D gene is possibly TRBD2 (7 bases). CDR1 and CDR2 from the germline V gene are SGHAT and FQNNGV. The CDR3 sequence is 14 residues long. Trimming removed 5 bases from V and 2 bases from J, with 13 bases in between. CDR3 amino acids: CASSPRGATYEQYF. CDR3 coding DNA: TGTGCCAGCAGCCCCCGGGGGGCCACCTACGAGCAGTACTTC.

J is TRBJ2-1 and V is TRBV5-1; D unresolved. V shed 8 bases and J shed 0 bases, with 15 bases lying between them. The length of the CDR3 is 15 residues. Per the germline V gene, CDR1 is SGHRS and CDR2 is YFSETQ. For the CDR3, the DNA is TGCGCCAGTAACGTCGGCCCGGGCTCCTACAATGAGCAGTTCTTC. It yields the protein CASNVGPGSYNEQFF.

The chain uses TRBV9 and TRBJ2-7, with D possibly TRBD1 on 5 matching bases. Germline assignment: CDR1 SGDLS and CDR2 YYNGEE. The CDR3 has 13 residues. V lost 0 bases to trimming and J lost 5 bases, with 9 bases between them. CDR3 DNA: TGTGCCAGCAGCGTAGCAGGGATCCACGAGCAGTACTTC. Protein: CASSVAGIHEQYF.

The chain joins TRBV15 to TRBJ2-7; 8 bases match TRBD2. The CDR3 is 16 amino acids. V shed 0 bases and J 2 bases; nucleotides not matched to a gene: 6. CDR1 is LNHNV and CDR2 is YYDKDF in the germline V gene (reference sequence). In nucleotides, the CDR3 is TGTGCCACCAGCAGAGATGACCGCGGGGGGACCTACGAGCAGTACTTC. The encoded protein is CATSRDDRGGTYEQYF.

The CDR3 sequence is CASSYGAFGTEAFF. The CDR3 DNA reads as TGTGCCAGCAGTTACGGGGCTTTTGGAACTGAAGCTTTCTTT. The V gene is TRBV6-5, the J gene TRBJ1-1; a possible D gene is TRBD1 (5 bases). CDR3 length: 14 amino acids. Trimming left V 2 bases short and J 5 bases short, with 12 bases between. The germline gives CDR1 MNHEY, CDR2 SVGAGI.

The chain has TRBV19 and TRBJ1-1; no clear D. Trimming removed 5 bases at V and 1 base at J, with 8 bases between. Germline-derived CDR1 and CDR2 are LNHDA and SQIVND (reference sequence). This CDR3 has 13 amino acids. This CDR3 is CASSVQKNTEAFF. CDR3 bases: TGTGCCAGTAGTGTACAGAAGAACACTGAAGCTTTCTTT.

The chain carries TRBV28 and TRBJ1-2, with TRBD1 identical over 7 bases. The CDR3 loop spans 12 amino acids. The germline CDR1 and CDR2 sequences are MDHEN and SYDVKM. V gave up 5 bases and J gave up 4 bases; unmatched junction bases: 1. The CDR3 DNA follows: TGTGCCAGCAGTCGACAGGGCTATGGCTACACCTTC. It translates to CASSRQGYGYTF.

This clone has a handful of counts. This sequence joins TRBV10-2 and TRBJ2-7, with D possibly matching TRBD1 (5 bases). The CDR3 is 14 residues long. The V and J ends lost 8 bases and 2 bases respectively, with 16 bases between them. Germline assignment: CDR1 WSHSY and CDR2 SAAADI. The CDR3 protein is CASGATAGAYEQYF. CDR3 in DNA: TGCGCCAGCGGGGCAACCGCCGGAGCCTACGAGCAGTACTTC.

V gene TRBV2 combines with J gene TRBJ2-7, with D possibly being TRBD2 (5 bases). The CDR3 contains 13 residues. Trimming took off 7 bases at V and 2 bases at J, with 12 bases between the two ends. CDR1 is SNHLY and CDR2 is FYNNEI in the germline V gene. The CDR3 spells CASTFGRAYEQYF. The CDR3 region has the DNA TGTGCCAGCACTTTCGGGCGGGCCTACGAGCAGTACTTC.

This clone occurred a few times. The genes are TRBV11-3 and TRBJ2-7; the D gene is possibly TRBD1 (6 bases). From germline, CDR1 is SGHNT and CDR2 YENEEA. The CDR3 has 15 amino acids. Deletions cut 6 bases from V and 4 bases from J, with 19 bases between. The CDR3 loop reads CASRSVWTDRYEQYF. CDR3 in DNA: TGTGCCAGCAGATCAGTCTGGACAGACCGGTACGAGCAGTACTTC.

The chain carries TRBV5-4 and TRBJ2-7; 9 bases line up with TRBD1. Germline V gene sequence: CDR1 SGHNT, CDR2 YYREEE (reference sequence). Trimming cost V 4 bases and J 7 bases; bases outside gene matches: 3. The CDR3 sequence is 12 residues long. The CDR3 loop is CASSRTGVEQYF. DNA of the CDR3: TGTGCCAGCAGCAGGACAGGGGTAGAGCAGTACTTC.

The V and J genes are TRBV24-1 and TRBJ2-1; 10 bases are shared with TRBD2. CDR3 size: 15 residues. Germline V lookup: CDR1 KGHDR, CDR2 SFDVKD. The trim removed 7 bases at V and 6 bases at J, leaving 8 bases unmatched. This CDR3 reads CATSQGLAGVNEQFF. CDR3 coding DNA: TGTGCCACCAGCCAGGGGCTAGCGGGAGTCAATGAGCAGTTCTTC.

The gene calls are TRBV19 and TRBJ1-4; TRBD1 aligns across 10 bases. The CDR3 has 17 amino acids. Germline loops: CDR1 LNHDA, CDR2 SQIVND (reference sequence). The junction had 14 bases not matched to a gene; V was cut back by 6 bases and J by 7 bases. The CDR3 DNA is TGTGCCAGTAGCACCATTCCTCGGACAGGGGGAAGTGAAAAACTGTTTTTT. Translation gives CASSTIPRTGGSEKLFF.

The V gene is TRBV5-5, the J gene TRBJ2-7; D is perhaps TRBD2 (6 bases). The V gene lost 4 bases and the J gene lost 4 bases, with 15 bases spanning the gap. Germline CDR1 reads SGHKS; CDR2 reads YYEKEE (reference sequence). CDR3 length: 14 amino acids. CDR3 DNA sequence: TGTGCCAGCAGCCCCGGATTGGGGAGGTACGAGCAGTACTTC. It yields the protein CASSPGLGRYEQYF.

J is TRBJ1-2 and V is TRBV28; 8 nucleotides align to TRBD1. V gave up 6 bases and J gave up 3 bases; unmatched junction bases: 6. The CDR3 consists of 14 residues. The V gene's germline CDR1 is MDHEN and CDR2 SYDVKM. CDR3 DNA: TGTGCCAGCAGCCTGACAGGGGATTACTATGGCTACACCTTC. Its translation is CASSLTGDYYGYTF.

The V and J genes are TRBV7-2 and TRBJ2-7, with a weak D call TRBD2 (5 bases). CDR1 is SGHTA, CDR2 FQGNSA, per germline. Between the trimmed V and J ends, which lost 1 base and 0 bases, there was a span of 7 bases. This CDR3 has 14 amino acids. CDR3 amino acids: CASSLDGISYEQYF. The CDR3 nucleotides are TGTGCCAGCAGCTTAGACGGGATCTCCTACGAGCAGTACTTC.

This clone appeared a few times. The rearrangement uses TRBV7-2 and TRBJ1-3; a weak D match, TRBD1 (6 bases). Germline CDR1 SGHTA, CDR2 FQGNSA. V lost 2 bases to trimming and J lost 4 bases, with 12 bases between them. CDR3 length equals 15 residues. The CDR3 sequence: CASSLRGASGNTIYF. The CDR3 coding sequence is TGTGCCAGCAGCTTACGGGGGGCATCAGGAAACACCATATATTTT.

This chain joins TRBV5-1 and TRBJ2-3, with TRBD2 matching over 8 bases. The V gene end was trimmed by 4 bases and the J gene end by 4 bases; junction bases not matched to a gene: 17. The CDR3 totals 18 residues. CDR1 is SGHRS, CDR2 YFSETQ, per germline. CDR3 nucleotide sequence: TGCGCCAGCAGCCCGGTTACTAGCGGAGCCGGACCCCCAGATACGCAGTATTTT. Protein sequence: CASSPVTSGAGPPDTQYF.

The chain couples TRBV19 to TRBJ2-5, with D possibly matching TRBD1 (5 bases). With 1 base removed from V and 2 bases from J, the gap between germline ends came to 14 bases. Germline V gives CDR1 LNHDA, CDR2 SQIVND (reference sequence). This CDR3 comprises 16 residues. CDR3 residues: CASSIVTGSTQETQYF. In nucleotides, the CDR3 is TGTGCCAGTAGTATAGTTACAGGCTCTACACAAGAGACCCAGTACTTC.

This clone has more than one count but fewer than ten. The chain employs TRBV9 and TRBJ2-2; the D gene is possibly TRBD2 (6 bases). The CDR3 has 17 amino acids. The ends were cut back, 3 bases at V and 6 bases at J, with 21 bases in the middle. CDR1 and CDR2 (germline): SGDLS, YYNGEE. The CDR3 coding sequence is TGTGCCAGCAGCGATCCCCCCGGGGGAAGGAGATCCGGGGAGCTGTTTTTT. It yields the protein CASSDPPGGRRSGELFF.

The chain combines TRBV7-3 with TRBJ2-3; D not resolved. CDR1 is SGHTA, CDR2 FQGTGA, per germline. V lost 5 bases and J 0 bases, leaving 12 bases between the germline ends. The CDR3 is 15 residues long. CDR3 sequence (DNA): TGTGCCAGCAGCGACACGCAGTATAGCACAGATACGCAGTATTTT. Protein: CASSDTQYSTDTQYF. Using reference TRBV7-3 and TRBJ2-3 for the parts outside the CDR3, the full variable domain is GAGVSQTPSNKVTEKGKYVELRCDPISGHTALYWYRQSLGQGPEFLIYFQGTGAADDSGLPNDRFFAVRPEGSVSTLKIQRTERGDSAVYLCASSDTQYSTDTQYFGPGTRLTVL.

This chain joins TRBV5-1 and TRBJ1-2; D may be TRBD1 (6 bases). This CDR3 contains 13 residues. The V gene lost 6 bases and the J gene lost 4 bases, with 13 bases spanning the gap. Germline assignment: CDR1 SGHRS and CDR2 YFSETQ. The CDR3 is CASKTGSSYGYTF. The CDR3, as DNA: TGCGCCAGCAAAACAGGGTCGAGCTATGGCTACACCTTC. Using reference TRBV5-1 and TRBJ1-2 for the parts outside the CDR3, the full variable domain is KAGVTQTPRYLIKTRGQQVTLSCSPISGHRSVSWYQQTPGQGLQFLFEYFSETQRNKGNFPGRFSGRQFSNSRSEMNVSTLELGDSALYLCASKTGSSYGYTFGSGTRLTVV.